A selection of T cell receptor beta chains follows, all from one sample in a study of T-cell memory formation after mild COVID-19. TCRdb re-analysed the 5' RACE reads in MiXCR, keeping a single row per CDR3 protein. The repertoire holds about 400,000 distinct CDR3 sequences, roughly 26% seen once, with 8.8% in the top ten. Material for sequencing was PBMCs or a T cell subset sorted from them (not recorded which). The receptors were sampled from an adult woman who had mild COVID-19 (a few samples of this study predate the infection). Cell type and time point are not known. Each CDR3 is given with its conserved first and last residue. The D gene is left open where the match is weak. The size of a clone is reported for some rows only, either as once, few or many, or as a class for expanded clones.

TRBV5-1,-,TRBJ2-3,-,CASSLSASGTDTQYF,TGCGCCAGCAGCTTATCCGCTAGCGGCACAGATACGCAGTATTTT
TRBV4-3,-,TRBJ2-3,few,CASSQDKSNTQYF,TGCGCCAGCAGCCAAGATAAGTCAAATACGCAGTATTTT
TRBV29-1,TRBD2,TRBJ2-1,-,CSERTSGLYNEQFF,TGCAGCGAGAGGACTAGCGGCCTTTACAATGAGCAGTTCTTC
TRBV6-2/TRBV6-3,TRBD2,TRBJ2-1,-,CASSYPLAGVYNEQFF,TGTGCCAGCAGTTACCCACTAGCGGGAGTATACAATGAGCAGTTCTTC
TRBV6-2/TRBV6-3,-,TRBJ1-1,-,CASSYWGPGTVMNTEAFF,TGTGCCAGCAGTTACTGGGGCCCCGGGACGGTGATGAACACTGAAGCTTTCTTT
TRBV4-2,TRBD1,TRBJ2-1,-,CASSPRTGGNEQFF,TGTGCCAGCAGCCCCCGGACAGGGGGCAATGAGCAGTTCTTC
TRBV5-6,-,TRBJ2-7,-,CASSLLGYEQYF,TGTGCCAGCAGCTTGTTGGGCTACGAGCAGTACTTC
TRBV7-2,-,TRBJ1-1,few,CASSHRQLYTEAFF,TGTGCCAGCAGCCATCGACAGTTATACACTGAAGCTTTCTTT
TRBV6-1,TRBD1,TRBJ2-7,-,CASSGWDRGYSYEQYF,TGTGCCAGCAGTGGTTGGGACAGGGGGTACTCCTACGAGCAGTACTTC
TRBV24-1,TRBD1,TRBJ2-3,few,CATSDRQGVGDTQYF,TGTGCCACCAGTGACCGACAGGGTGTCGGAGATACGCAGTATTTT
TRBV3-1,-,TRBJ2-1,-,CASSQNERNEQFF,TGTGCCAGCAGCCAAAACGAACGTAATGAGCAGTTCTTC
TRBV30,-,TRBJ1-2,few,CAWIKQVNYGYTF,TGTGCCTGGATCAAACAGGTTAACTATGGCTACACCTTC
TRBV12-3/TRBV12-4,-,TRBJ1-2,once,CASSFDWTRYGYTF,TGTGCCAGCAGTTTTGACTGGACTAGGTATGGCTACACCTTC
TRBV4-2,TRBD2,TRBJ2-5,few,CASSQDFSGSETQYF,TGTGCCAGCAGCCAAGATTTTAGCGGGAGTGAGACCCAGTACTTC
TRBV11-2,-,TRBJ1-5,few,CASSLGPYNQPQHF,TGTGCCAGCAGCTTAGGTCCGTACAATCAGCCCCAGCATTTT
TRBV15,-,TRBJ2-2,-,CATSRESLVAGLRTGELFF,TGTGCCACCAGCAGAGAGAGTCTAGTGGCGGGCCTTCGGACCGGGGAGCTGTTTTTT
TRBV12-3/TRBV12-4,-,TRBJ1-1,few,CASSRTALTAEAFF,TGTGCCAGCAGCCGGACAGCCCTAACCGCTGAAGCTTTCTTT
TRBV4-1,TRBD2,TRBJ2-1,-,CASSRELAGEQFF,TGCGCCAGCTCACGGGAACTAGCGGGTGAGCAGTTCTTC
TRBV7-2,TRBD1,TRBJ1-1,-,CASSLALRQGATEAFF,TGTGCCAGCAGCTTAGCGCTTAGGCAGGGGGCGACTGAAGCTTTCTTT
TRBV29-1,TRBD2,TRBJ2-7,-,CSVEAPGGKIYEQYF,TGCAGCGTTGAGGCCCCGGGGGGAAAGATTTACGAGCAGTACTTC
TRBV20-1,TRBD2,TRBJ2-1,-,CSARGAPGLAGGTYNEQFF,TGCAGTGCTAGAGGGGCCCCTGGACTAGCGGGAGGTACCTACAATGAGCAGTTCTTC
TRBV2,TRBD2,TRBJ2-1,-,CASSEGGPSGREQFF,TGTGCCAGCAGTGAAGGTGGGCCTAGCGGGCGTGAGCAGTTCTTC
TRBV5-1,-,TRBJ2-5,few,CASSERTGQETQYF,TGCGCCAGCAGCGAAAGGACTGGGCAAGAGACCCAGTACTTC
TRBV7-2,TRBD2,TRBJ2-7,-,CASSLATSGEQYF,TGTGCCAGCAGCTTAGCGACTAGCGGCGAGCAGTACTTC
TRBV6-6,-,TRBJ2-2,few,CASTMMGGAYAGELFF,TGTGCCAGCACTATGATGGGGGGCGCCTATGCCGGGGAGCTGTTTTTT
TRBV15,-,TRBJ1-4,-,CATSRAQTEKLFF,TGTGCCACCAGCAGAGCTCAGACTGAAAAACTGTTTTTT
TRBV5-1,TRBD1,TRBJ2-5,-,CASSGTPRTGGLETQYF,TGCGCCAGCAGCGGGACACCTCGGACAGGGGGTCTGGAGACCCAGTACTTC
TRBV7-8,TRBD1,TRBJ1-1,few,CASSPGGGLRNTEAFF,TGTGCCAGCAGCCCAGGGGGGGGGCTCCGGAACACTGAAGCTTTCTTT
TRBV3-1,TRBD2,TRBJ2-3,-,CASSPELAAYTDTQYF,TGTGCCAGCAGCCCCGAACTAGCGGCCTACACAGATACGCAGTATTTT
TRBV5-4,TRBD1,TRBJ2-5,-,CASSIGTEKETQYF,TGTGCCAGCAGCATCGGGACAGAAAAAGAGACCCAGTACTTC
TRBV7-8,-,TRBJ2-1,few,CASSLGVRAGWSYNEQFF,TGTGCCAGCAGCTTAGGAGTCAGGGCGGGGTGGTCCTACAATGAGCAGTTCTTC
TRBV29-1,-,TRBJ2-5,few,CSVARGQETQYF,TGCAGCGTCGCGAGGGGACAAGAGACCCAGTACTTC
TRBV7-2,-,TRBJ2-3,few,CASSRRRADTQYF,TGTGCCAGCAGCCGTCGTAGGGCAGATACGCAGTATTTT
TRBV13,-,TRBJ2-3,-,CASTEAGFTDTQYF,TGTGCCAGCACGGAGGCGGGGTTTACAGATACGCAGTATTTT
TRBV15,TRBD1,TRBJ2-3,-,CATSRDFTGTVTDTQYF,TGTGCCACCAGCAGAGACTTTACCGGGACAGTCACAGATACGCAGTATTTT
TRBV5-1,-,TRBJ2-5,-,CASSLGRLAETQYF,TGCGCCAGCAGCTTGGGGAGGCTAGCGGAGACCCAGTACTTC
TRBV6-5,-,TRBJ2-7,-,CASSYATGEVSYEQYF,TGTGCCAGCAGTTACGCCACAGGGGAGGTGTCCTACGAGCAGTACTTC
TRBV3-1,-,TRBJ1-4,once,CASSQDRQVNEKLFF,TGTGCCAGCAGCCAAGATCGGCAGGTTAATGAAAAACTGTTTTTT
TRBV20-1,-,TRBJ2-7,-,CSARGVSHEQYF,TGCAGTGCTAGAGGGGTATCCCACGAGCAGTACTTC
TRBV12-3/TRBV12-4,-,TRBJ2-4,-,CASRPEVGKNIQYF,TGTGCCAGCAGACCCGAGGTCGGCAAAAACATTCAGTACTTC
TRBV9,TRBD2,TRBJ2-1,-,CASSPHPGLAGPNEQFF,TGTGCCAGCAGCCCCCATCCTGGGTTAGCGGGGCCCAATGAGCAGTTCTTC
TRBV20-1,-,TRBJ2-2,-,CSARGLTETGELFF,TGCAGTGCTAGAGGTCTTACAGAGACCGGGGAGCTGTTTTTT
TRBV7-9,TRBD1,TRBJ2-7,few,CASSSRGQGPYEQYF,TGTGCCAGCAGCTCAAGGGGACAGGGACCCTACGAGCAGTACTTC